The 5 T cell receptor beta chains below were found in one sample sequenced in a study of blood T cells in healthy people across ages. A second roughly 7 to 12 cycle PCR used barcoded and J-beta primers. Via MiXCR, TCRdb re-called the 5' RACE reads, giving one row per CDR3 protein. The table lists about 640,000 distinct CDR3 sequences, about 28% of them singletons. The material sequenced was blood. The receptor source for this set is a woman of 80 years or more in good health.

This clonotype occurred many times. The gene calls are TRBV18 and TRBJ2-7, with 8 bases identical to TRBD1. V shed 2 bases, J shed 6 bases, and the junction held 6 bases outside the gene matches. This CDR3 has 14 amino acids. The germline V gene encodes CDR1 KGHSH and CDR2 LQKENI. The CDR3 loop reads CASSPGQGSGEQYF. The CDR3 coding sequence is TGTGCCAGCTCACCAGGACAGGGTTCTGGCGAGCAGTACTTC.

As to this clonotype: This may come from a read error, since a much larger clone is one base off. The chain uses TRBV20-1 and TRBJ2-3; tentative D call: TRBD1 (6 bases). V gave up 4 bases and J gave up 5 bases, with 19 bases separating them. Germline V lookup: CDR1 DFQATT, CDR2 SNEGSKA (reference sequence). CDR3 length equals 15 residues. CDR3 bases: TGCAGTGCTACCGACACCGGGACAATTATAGATACGCAGTATTTT. This sequence encodes CSATDTGTIIDTQYF.

The chain links TRBV7-2 to TRBJ1-1; D perhaps matches TRBD1 (5 bases). V gave up 4 bases and J gave up 5 bases, with 14 bases separating them. This CDR3 is 14 amino acids long. CDR1 is SGHTA, CDR2 FQGNSA, per germline. In DNA, the CDR3 is TGTGCCAGCAGCTCTCTTGGCAGGGAAACTGAAGCTTTCTTT. Its protein product is CASSSLGRETEAFF.

Many counts were recorded for this clonotype. This rearrangement joins TRBV10-3 to TRBJ1-2, with D tentatively TRBD1 (6 bases). The V and J ends lost 7 bases and 2 bases respectively, with 11 bases between them. CDR1 is ENHRY and CDR2 is SYGVKD in the germline V gene. The CDR3 is 13 residues long. The CDR3 region is CAITLTGNYGYTF. As DNA, the CDR3 is TGTGCCATCACTCTCACAGGGAACTATGGCTACACCTTC.

This clonotype was observed a few times. The chain carries TRBV5-6 and TRBJ1-2; D is unresolved. The CDR3 consists of 13 residues. Trimming stripped 2 bases from V and 4 bases from J, with 9 bases between. The germline CDR1 and CDR2 sequences are SGHDT and YYEEEE. Written as DNA, the CDR3 is TGTGCCAGCAGCTTTTACAGAATCTATGGCTACACCTTC. This translates into CASSFYRIYGYTF. Supplemented by reference TRBV5-6 and TRBJ1-2, the full variable domain reads DAGVTQSPTHLIKTRGQQVTLRCSPKSGHDTVSWYQQALGQGPQFIFQYYEEEERQRGNFPDRFSGHQFPNYSSELNVNALLLGDSALYLCASSFYRIYGYTFGSGTRLTVV.